This TCR beta chain was recovered during a study of T-cell memory formation after mild COVID-19. General study points: Among CD4+ contracting clones, most were CM and EM, and CD8+ ones EMRA.

This CDR3 contains 17 residues. V dropped 5 bases and J dropped 4 bases, with 21 bases sitting between them. TCRdb redid the calling of the 5' RACE reads with MiXCR, one entry per CDR3 protein. The sample lists roughly 100,000 distinct CDR3 sequences, roughly 12% occurring once. On this clonotype itself: Its antigen is not known.

The sequence was collected from an adult woman who had mild COVID-19 (a few samples of this study predate the infection). Cell type and time point are not known. Sequencing input: PBMCs or a T cell subset sorted from them (not recorded which). The V call is TRBV12-3 or TRBV12-4, the J call TRBJ1-3, with D possibly matching TRBD1 (5 bases). CDR3 nucleotide sequence: TGTGCCAGCAGTCCCGAAGGACAACATAGGGTCGGAAACACCATATATTTT. Its protein product is CASSPEGQHRVGNTIYF.